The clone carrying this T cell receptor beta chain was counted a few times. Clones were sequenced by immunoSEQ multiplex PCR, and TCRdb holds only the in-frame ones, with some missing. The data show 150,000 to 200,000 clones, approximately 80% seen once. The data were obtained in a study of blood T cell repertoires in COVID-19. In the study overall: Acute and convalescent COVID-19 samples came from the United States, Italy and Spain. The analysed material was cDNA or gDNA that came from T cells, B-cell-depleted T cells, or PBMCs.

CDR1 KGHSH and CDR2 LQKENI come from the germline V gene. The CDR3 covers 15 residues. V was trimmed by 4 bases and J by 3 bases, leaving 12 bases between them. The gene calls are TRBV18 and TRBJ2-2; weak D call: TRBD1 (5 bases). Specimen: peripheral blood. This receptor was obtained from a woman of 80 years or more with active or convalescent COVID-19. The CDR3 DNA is TGTGCCAGCTCACGTACAGGAGATTACACCGGGGAGCTGTTTTTT. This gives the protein CASSRTGDYTGELFF.